This T cell receptor (beta chain) was profiled in a study of blood T cell repertoires in COVID-19. Looking at the study overall: From T cells, B-cell-depleted T cells, or PBMCs came the material, which was cDNA or gDNA.

This clone was counted only a few times. Per the authors' pipeline: Estimated nucleated cell counts came from reference gene primer amplification. Assay used: immunoSEQ multiplex PCR; TCRdb lists only in-frame clones, some missing. V, J and clone size reflect that table, while D and trimming were determined from the DNA. The sample shows around 80,000 clones, 65% to 85% of them seen only once. Trimming cost V 1 base and J 0 bases, with 19 bases left between them. The germline V gene encodes CDR1 SGHVS and CDR2 FQNEAQ. The CDR3 contains 18 residues. Sequencing used peripheral blood. The J gene is TRBJ2-7, the V gene TRBV7-8; a possible D gene is TRBD2 (7 bases). This clonotype was obtained from a woman of 80 years or more with active or convalescent COVID-19. The CDR3 here is CASSLDFRGRGLSYEQYF. DNA for the CDR3: TGTGCCAGCAGCTTAGATTTTCGGGGGCGGGGGCTCTCCTACGAGCAGTACTTC. The full variable domain, rest sourced from reference TRBV7-8 and TRBJ2-7, is GAGVSQSPRYKVAKRGQDVALRCDPISGHVSLFWYQQALGQGPEFLTYFQNEAQLDKSGLPSDRFFAERPEGSVSTLKIQRTQQEDSAVYLCASSLDFRGRGLSYEQYFGPGTRLTVT.